These 6 T cell receptor beta chains were sequenced from one sample in a study of early T cells in non-severe SARS-CoV-2 infection. TCRdb recomputed calls from the 5' RACE reads with MiXCR, one row per CDR3 protein. The sample has roughly 120,000 distinct CDR3 sequences; approximately 15% are singletons. Input material: whole blood. The receptor set was obtained from an adult who was a healthcare worker with PCR-confirmed SARS-CoV-2 infection or an uninfected control (not recorded which).

The rearrangement joins TRBV25-1 to TRBJ2-3, with TRBD2 matching over 9 bases. This CDR3 is built from 15 residues. V was pared by 6 bases and J by 2 bases, with 6 bases of the junction left unmatched. Germline V gene lookup returns CDR1 MGHDK and CDR2 SYGVNS. CDR3 in DNA: TGTGCCAGCAGGCAGCGGGGGGCCTACACAGATACGCAGTATTTT. This codes for CASRQRGAYTDTQYF.

This clonotype has just a few counts. The chain couples TRBV18 to TRBJ1-1, with D unresolved. The CDR3 totals 13 residues. Germline lookup yields CDR1 KGHSH and CDR2 LQKENI. Trimming stripped 3 bases from V and 3 bases from J, with 8 bases between. The CDR3 loop reads CASSPARDTEAFF. In DNA, the CDR3 is TGTGCCAGCTCACCCGCGAGAGACACTGAAGCTTTCTTT.

V is TRBV12-5 and J is TRBJ2-3; tentative D call: TRBD1 (6 bases). V was clipped by 4 bases and J by 6 bases, with 17 bases between them. The CDR3 spans 15 residues. Per germline, CDR1 LGHNT and CDR2 FRNRAP. This chain's CDR3 is CASGSRTASGDTQYF. The CDR3 DNA follows: TGTGCTAGTGGTTCGCGGACAGCGAGTGGCGATACGCAGTATTTT.

V and J are TRBV5-5 and TRBJ2-3, with 8 bases aligning to TRBD2. The V segment lost 0 bases and the J segment 1 base; nucleotides outside the gene matches: 4. CDR1 SGHKS and CDR2 YYEKEE come from the germline V gene (reference sequence). The CDR3 loop spans 16 amino acids. CDR3 in amino acids: CASSLVSAGGTDTQYF. The DNA of the CDR3 is TGTGCCAGCAGCTTGGTGTCAGCGGGGGGCACAGATACGCAGTATTTT.

The V call is TRBV2, the J call TRBJ2-1, with TRBD1 matching over 8 bases. CDR3 length: 15 amino acids. Germline CDR1 is SNHLY and CDR2 is FYNNEI. The V segment lost 6 bases and the J segment 6 bases; nucleotides outside the gene matches: 10. Here the CDR3 reads CASSLQGGYINEQFF. CDR3 nucleotide sequence: TGTGCCAGCAGCCTACAGGGGGGTTACATCAATGAGCAGTTCTTC.

This chain links TRBV30 with TRBJ2-5, with D hard to call. This CDR3 region has 12 residues. Germline-derived CDR1 and CDR2 are GTSNPN and SVGIG (reference sequence). V shed 4 bases and J shed 1 base, with 7 bases lying between them. The CDR3 is CAWTASQETQYF. In DNA, the CDR3 is TGTGCCTGGACAGCCAGCCAAGAGACCCAGTACTTC.